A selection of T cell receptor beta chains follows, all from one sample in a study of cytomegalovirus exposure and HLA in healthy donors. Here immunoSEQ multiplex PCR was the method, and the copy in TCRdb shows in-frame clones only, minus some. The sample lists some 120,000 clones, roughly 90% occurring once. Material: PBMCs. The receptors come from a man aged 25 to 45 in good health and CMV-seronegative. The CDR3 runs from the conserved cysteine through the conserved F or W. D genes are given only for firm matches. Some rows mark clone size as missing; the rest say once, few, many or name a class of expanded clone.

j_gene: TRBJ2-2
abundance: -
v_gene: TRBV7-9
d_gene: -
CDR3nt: TGTGCCAGCAGCCCGTTAATGAGATCCGGGGAGCTGTTTTTT
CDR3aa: CASSPLMRSGELFF

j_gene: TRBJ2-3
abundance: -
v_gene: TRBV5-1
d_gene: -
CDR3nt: TGCGCCAGCAGCTTGCAGACTACCGGGAGAGTTGATACGCAGTATTTT
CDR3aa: CASSLQTTGRVDTQYF

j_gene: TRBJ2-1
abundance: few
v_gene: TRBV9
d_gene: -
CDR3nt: TGTGCCAGCAGCGTAGCTGCAGGGCTCGAGCAGTTCTTC
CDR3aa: CASSVAAGLEQFF

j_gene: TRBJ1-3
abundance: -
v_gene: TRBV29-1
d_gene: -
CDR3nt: TGCAGCTCCCTGGGGGGCGTAGGGGGGGACTCTGGAAACACCATATATTTT
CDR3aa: CSSLGGVGGDSGNTIYF

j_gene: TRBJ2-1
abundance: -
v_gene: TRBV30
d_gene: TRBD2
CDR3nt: TGTGCCTGGAGTGCCGGGAGGGTGGGCGGCGAGCAGTTCTTC
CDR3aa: CAWSAGRVGGEQFF

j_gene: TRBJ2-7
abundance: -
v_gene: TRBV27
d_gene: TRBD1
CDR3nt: TGTGCCAGCAGTCTCTCGACAGGGGGATCCTACGAGCAGTACTTC
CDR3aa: CASSLSTGGSYEQYF

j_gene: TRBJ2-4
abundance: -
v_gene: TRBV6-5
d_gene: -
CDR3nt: TGTGCCAGCAGAGCTGGCAAAAACATTCAGTACTTC
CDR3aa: CASRAGKNIQYF

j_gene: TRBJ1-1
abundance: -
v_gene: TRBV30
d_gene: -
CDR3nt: TGTGCCTGGAGTCCCATGAACACTGAAGCTTTCTTT
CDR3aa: CAWSPMNTEAFF

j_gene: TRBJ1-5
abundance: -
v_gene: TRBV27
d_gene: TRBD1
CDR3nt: TGTGCCAGCCGACAGGGCGGGAATCAGCCCCAGCATTTT
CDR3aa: CASRQGGNQPQHF

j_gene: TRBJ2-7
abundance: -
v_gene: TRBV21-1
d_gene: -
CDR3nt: TGTGCCAGCAGCAAGGGACAGGGAGGAACCTACGAGCAGTACTTC
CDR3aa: CASSKGQGGTYEQYF

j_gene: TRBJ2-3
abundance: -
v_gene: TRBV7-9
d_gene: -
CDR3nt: TGTGCCAGCAGCTTACCGCGCCCCTCACCAGATACGCAGTATTTT
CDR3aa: CASSLPRPSPDTQYF

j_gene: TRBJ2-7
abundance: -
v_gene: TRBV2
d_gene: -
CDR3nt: TGTGCCAGCAGTGACTACCCCTCCTACGAGCAGTACTTC
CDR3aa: CASSDYPSYEQYF